One and the same sample provided the 23 T cell receptor beta chains below, sequenced in a study of shared clonotypes between healthy human individuals. Terminally differentiated effector memory CD45RA+ cells were left out of the naive CD8 fraction, which was CD45RO-negative and positively selected for CCR7. Clones were read by immunoSEQ multiplex PCR, and TCRdb kept only the in-frame ones, dropping some. The sample lists 2 million to 2.5 million clones, about 95% occurring once. Sequences were obtained from naive CD8+ T cells sorted from blood. The receptors derive from a man aged 18-30 years in good health.

The chain employs TRBV4-2 and TRBJ1-2; D is undetermined. The V and J ends lost 0 bases and 2 bases respectively, with 7 bases between them. The V gene's germline CDR1 is LGHNA and CDR2 YNFKEQ. CDR3 size: 14 residues. This CDR3 is CASSQDLRNYGYTF. DNA of the CDR3: TGTGCCAGCAGCCAAGACTTGAGGAACTATGGCTACACCTTC.

The gene calls are TRBV13 and TRBJ1-1; perhaps TRBD1 as D (5 bases). There are 13 residues in the CDR3. Germline assignment: CDR1 PRHDT and CDR2 FYEKMQ (reference sequence). Trimming took 8 bases from V and 5 from J, leaving 15 bases between them. The CDR3, as DNA: TGTGCCAGCGCGGTGGGGGTAAAGACTGAAGCTTTCTTT. Translated: CASAVGVKTEAFF.

This sequence joins TRBV5-6 and TRBJ1-2; TRBD1 aligns across 7 bases. J gave up 0 bases and V 0 bases, and 8 bases lay outside the gene matches. Per germline, CDR1 SGHDT and CDR2 YYEEEE. The CDR3 loop spans 17 amino acids. CDR3 protein: CASSLGLGTEPNYGYTF. The CDR3 region has the DNA TGTGCCAGCAGCTTGGGATTAGGGACAGAACCTAACTATGGCTACACCTTC.

Comments on this clone: Other DNA sequences in the same sample also yield this CDR3. The rearrangement uses TRBV27 and TRBJ1-5; 10 bases align to TRBD1. Trimming at V came to 5 bases and at J to 6 bases, leaving 4 bases not matched to a gene. The germline CDR1 and CDR2 sequences are MNHEY and SMNVEV (reference sequence). The CDR3 is 14 amino acids. The CDR3, as DNA: TGTGCCAGCAGTACGACAGGGGGCGGTCAGCCCCAGCATTTT. Protein: CASSTTGGGQPQHF.

The chain employs TRBV13 and TRBJ1-2, with 7 positions matching TRBD1. V trimming: 7 bases; J trimming: 1 base; junction bases outside the gene matches: 12. CDR1 PRHDT and CDR2 FYEKMQ come from the germline V gene (reference sequence). This CDR3 contains 16 residues. Written as DNA, the CDR3 is TGTGCCAGCAAGGGGGACAGTCCCGTTTTTAACTATGGCTACACCTTC. It specifies CASKGDSPVFNYGYTF.

The V call is TRBV29-1, the J call TRBJ2-7, with TRBD2 matching 10 bases. The germline CDR1 and CDR2 sequences are SQVTM and ANQGSEA. The CDR3 has 13 residues. J lost 6 bases, V lost 7 bases, and 9 bases had no gene match. CDR3 coding DNA: TGCAGCGCCTTGACTAGCGGGTCGGCCGAGCAGTACTTC. Protein product: CSALTSGSAEQYF.

In this sample, this clone turned up a few times. This chain connects TRBV6-5 to TRBJ2-1; TRBD2 aligns across 14 bases. Germline CDR1 is MNHEY and CDR2 is SVGAGI. The ends lost 6 bases at V and 7 bases at J; junction bases unmatched: 5. The CDR3 length is 15 residues. CDR3 loop: CASRPGLAGGNEQFF. The CDR3 region has the DNA TGTGCCAGCAGGCCCGGACTAGCGGGGGGTAATGAGCAGTTCTTC.

This chain joins TRBV4-2 and TRBJ1-1; weak D call: TRBD1 (5 bases). The CDR3 is 16 residues long. Germline V gene sequence: CDR1 LGHNA, CDR2 YNFKEQ. Trimming left V 4 bases short and J 0 bases short, with 15 bases between. CDR3 in DNA: TGTGCCAGCAGCCCCGCGGAGGGGATCATGAACACTGAAGCTTTCTTT. As protein: CASSPAEGIMNTEAFF.

The rearrangement links TRBV4-1 to TRBJ1-2; D is uncertain. The germline CDR1 and CDR2 sequences are MGHRA and YSYEKL. The CDR3 covers 13 residues. V lost 4 bases to trimming and J lost 8 bases, with 14 bases between them. The chain's CDR3 is CASSPTGGLGYTF. The CDR3 DNA reads as TGCGCCAGCAGCCCCACCGGAGGGTTGGGCTACACCTTC.

This clone was seen only once. This chain connects TRBV6-1 to TRBJ1-1, with D possibly matching TRBD1 (5 bases). Trimming left V 3 bases short and J 0 bases short, with 14 bases between. The length of the CDR3 is 16 residues. CDR1 and CDR2 (germline): MNHNS, SASEGT. CDR3 DNA sequence: TGTGCCAGCAGTGAGAGGGACGGTTCTATGAACACTGAAGCTTTCTTT. It codes for CASSERDGSMNTEAFF.

The chain recombines TRBV13 with TRBJ2-3; possible D gene TRBD2, 7 bases. The CDR3 sequence is 16 residues long. V was pared by 2 bases and J by 5 bases, with 17 bases between. Germline CDR1 PRHDT, CDR2 FYEKMQ (reference sequence). In nucleotides, the CDR3 is TGTGCCAGCAGCTTAAACCCCAGGGGAGGGATAGATACGCAGTATTTT. Its translation is CASSLNPRGGIDTQYF.

This chain joins TRBV30 and TRBJ2-1; 9 nucleotides align to TRBD2. The germline V gene has CDR1 GTSNPN and CDR2 SVGIG (reference sequence). This CDR3 region has 15 residues. Trimming at V came to 4 bases and at J to 4 bases, leaving 8 bases not matched to a gene. CDR3 DNA: TGTGCCTGGATGGTCGGTACTAGCGGGTACAATGAGCAGTTCTTC. Residues: CAWMVGTSGYNEQFF.

J is TRBJ2-1 and V is TRBV4-3; 13 bases map to TRBD2. Unmatched junction bases numbered 3, after V lost 2 bases and J lost 2 bases. Germline lookup yields CDR1 LGHNA and CDR2 YSLEER. The CDR3 loop spans 17 amino acids. The CDR3 region has the DNA TGCGCCAGCAGCCAACCAGGGACTAGCGGGACCTACAATGAGCAGTTCTTC. Translating it yields CASSQPGTSGTYNEQFF.

This chain uses TRBV2 with TRBJ2-3; D unresolved. Germline V CDR1 and CDR2: SNHLY, FYNNEI. V lost 8 bases and J 0 bases, leaving 15 bases between the germline ends. The CDR3 extends over 15 amino acids. DNA of the CDR3: TGTGCCAGCCAAGGATTATCAATCAGCACAGATACGCAGTATTTT. This codes for CASQGLSISTDTQYF.

The chain recombines TRBV10-1 with TRBJ2-7, with 8 bases lining up with TRBD1. CDR1 is WNHNN, CDR2 SYGVQD, per germline (reference sequence). Trimming removed 4 bases from V and 3 bases from J; junction bases left unmatched: 2. This CDR3 spans 13 amino acids. CDR3 coding DNA: TGCGCCAGCAGTGCAGGGGGCAACTACGAGCAGTACTTC. It yields the protein CASSAGGNYEQYF.

In this sample, this clone turned up a few times. Within the sample, other DNA sequences also encode this same CDR3. This sequence joins TRBV9 and TRBJ2-7, with a weak D call TRBD1 (5 bases). The germline gives CDR1 SGDLS, CDR2 YYNGEE. V was shortened by 0 bases and J by 1 base, with 8 bases between the two germline ends. The CDR3 is 14 amino acids. The CDR3 reads CASSVGGSSYEQYF. CDR3 DNA sequence: TGTGCCAGCAGCGTAGGGGGCAGTTCCTACGAGCAGTACTTC.

This clone appeared once. The same CDR3 can be traced to other DNA sequences in this sample. The rearrangement uses TRBV27 and TRBJ2-7; TRBD1 agrees at 12 bases. Unmatched junction bases numbered 2, after V lost 3 bases and J lost 5 bases. The CDR3 length is 14 residues. Germline assignment: CDR1 MNHEY and CDR2 SMNVEV (reference sequence). The CDR3: CASSLGTGGNEQYF. In DNA form, the CDR3 reads TGTGCCAGCAGTTTGGGGACAGGGGGCAACGAGCAGTACTTC.

This clone was observed a few times. V is TRBV4-3 and J is TRBJ1-6; possibly TRBD1 for D (6 bases). The CDR3 has 15 amino acids. V was pared by 2 bases and J by 4 bases, with 9 bases between. Germline lookup yields CDR1 LGHNA and CDR2 YSLEER. This CDR3 reads CASSQYREYNSPLHF. The DNA for the CDR3 is TGCGCCAGCAGCCAATACAGGGAGTATAATTCACCCCTCCACTTT.

The chain employs TRBV5-6 and TRBJ1-4; D unclear. This CDR3 has 13 residues. Germline V gene data show CDR1 as SGHDT and CDR2 as YYEEEE. Trimming stripped 0 bases from V and 8 bases from J, with 8 bases between. This CDR3 reads CASSLGEEEKLFF. For the CDR3, the DNA is TGTGCCAGCAGCTTGGGGGAGGAGGAAAAACTGTTTTTT.

This chain uses TRBV11-2 with TRBJ2-7; 15 nucleotides agree with TRBD2. The length of the CDR3 is 18 residues. CDR1 and CDR2 (germline): SGHAT, FQNNGV. The V gene end was trimmed by 5 bases and the J gene end by 2 bases; junction bases not matched to a gene: 10. CDR3 bases: TGTGCCAGCAGCCGGCTGGGACTAGCGGGAGGTCAGACCTACGAGCAGTACTTC. It yields the protein CASSRLGLAGGQTYEQYF.

The chain combines TRBV6-6 with TRBJ1-6; 9 nucleotides agree with TRBD1. J lost 9 bases, V lost 7 bases, and 7 bases had no gene match. The CDR3 sequence is 14 residues long. Germline CDR1 is MNHNY and CDR2 is SVGAGI (reference sequence). This chain's CDR3 is CASTETGGFSPLHF. The CDR3 DNA reads as TGTGCCAGCACCGAAACAGGGGGCTTTTCACCCCTCCACTTT.

V is TRBV6-5 and J is TRBJ2-6, with D maybe TRBD2 (5 bases). Germline V gene sequence: CDR1 MNHEY, CDR2 SVGAGI. V dropped 0 bases and J dropped 10 bases, with 7 bases sitting between them. The CDR3 consists of 13 residues. CDR3 in amino acids: CASSYSTGNVLTF. CDR3 bases: TGTGCCAGCAGTTACTCGACGGGGAACGTCCTGACTTTC.

CDR3 loop: CASSDGATEQYF. The CDR3 DNA sequence: TGCGCCAGCAGCGATGGGGCTACCGAGCAGTACTTC. V is TRBV4-3 and J is TRBJ2-7; D might be TRBD1 (5 bases). The CDR3 contains 12 residues. Trimming stripped 5 bases from V and 6 bases from J, with 11 bases between. CDR1 and CDR2 (germline): LGHNA, YSLEER.